These 26 T cell receptor beta chains originate from one sample sequenced in a study of PD-L1 blockade in urothelial cancer. The protocol was immunoSEQ multiplex PCR, while the TCRdb copy is restricted to in-frame clones and leaves out a portion. The sample contains more than 35,000 clones, approximately 82% of which appear only once. The input for sequencing was PBMCs, taken around atezolizumab (anti-PD-L1) treatment. Source of these receptors: a man between 70 and 80 years old with urothelial cancer.

This chain links TRBV7-8 with TRBJ1-4, with 9 bases matching TRBD1. V shed 0 bases, J shed 6 bases, and the junction held 5 bases outside the gene matches. Germline lookup yields CDR1 SGHVS and CDR2 FQNEAQ. The CDR3 is 16 residues long. CDR3 nucleotides: TGTGCCAGCAGCTTAGCTGGGAGGACAGGGGATGAAAAACTGTTTTTT. It encodes CASSLAGRTGDEKLFF.

This clone appeared a few times. The chain recombines TRBV6-1 with TRBJ2-7, with 15 bases lining up with TRBD2. Losses at the gene ends were 0 bases for V and 6 bases for J; bases not matched to a gene: 15. CDR1 is MNHNS, CDR2 SASEGT, per germline. The CDR3 totals 20 residues. The DNA for the CDR3 is TGTGCCAGCAGTGAAGCGCGTGGGACTAGCGGGAGGACGATCCTGGGCGAGCAGTACTTC. Its protein product is CASSEARGTSGRTILGEQYF.

This clone was observed a handful of times. The CDR3 here is CASSRSTGSYGYTF. DNA for the CDR3: TGTGCCAGCAGCAGATCGACAGGGTCCTATGGCTACACCTTC. V usage is TRBV5-6 and J usage is TRBJ1-2; 7 bases are shared with TRBD1. V was clipped by 4 bases and J by 4 bases; unmatched bases: 7. The CDR3 sequence is 14 residues long. Germline V CDR1 and CDR2: SGHDT, YYEEEE.

CDR3 residues: CASSVQGSNTGELFF. The CDR3 DNA follows: TGTGCCAGTAGTGTGCAGGGATCGAACACCGGGGAGCTGTTTTTT. The rearrangement uses TRBV19 and TRBJ2-2; weak D call: TRBD1 (5 bases). The germline gives CDR1 LNHDA, CDR2 SQIVND (reference sequence). V was trimmed by 5 bases and J by 0 bases, leaving 10 bases between them. The CDR3 consists of 15 residues. Based on the CDR3 plus reference TRBV19 and TRBJ2-2, the full variable domain is DGGITQSPKYLFRKEGQNVTLSCEQNLNHDAMYWYRQDPGQGLRLIYYSQIVNDFQKGDIAEGYSVSREKKESFPLTVTSAQKNPTAFYLCASSVQGSNTGELFFGEGSRLTVL.

V is TRBV9 and J is TRBJ2-6; a possible D gene is TRBD1 (5 bases). Germline V CDR1 and CDR2: SGDLS, YYNGEE. This CDR3 has 15 residues. V was shortened by 4 bases and J by 3 bases, with 11 bases between the two germline ends. The CDR3 is CASSLEGVGANVLTF. As DNA, the CDR3 is TGTGCCAGCAGCTTAGAAGGGGTTGGGGCCAACGTCCTGACTTTC.

This chain links TRBV5-1 with TRBJ1-3; a possible D gene is TRBD1 (6 bases). The CDR3 sequence is 14 residues long. V was shortened by 3 bases and J by 4 bases, with 11 bases between the two germline ends. The germline gives CDR1 SGHRS, CDR2 YFSETQ. The CDR3 DNA reads TGCGCCAGCAGCTCTCAGGGGTTCGGAAACACCATATATTTT. It specifies CASSSQGFGNTIYF.

The genes are TRBV2 and TRBJ2-7, with D possibly TRBD1 on 8 matching bases. Trimming removed 7 bases from V and 5 bases from J, with 21 bases in between. In germline, CDR1 is SNHLY, CDR2 FYNNEI. This CDR3 contains 15 residues. The CDR3 DNA is TGTGCCAGCACAATCACGACAGGGGAGGGACACGAGCAGTACTTC. As protein: CASTITTGEGHEQYF.

The table lists this clone with a count of one. The V gene is TRBV7-3, the J gene TRBJ2-1; the D is unclear. V lost 3 bases and J 0 bases, leaving 9 bases between the germline ends. The CDR3 sequence is 15 residues long. The germline CDR1 and CDR2 sequences are SGHTA and FQGTGA. The CDR3, as DNA: TGTGCCAGCAGCTTTCCAACCAGCTCCTACAATGAGCAGTTCTTC. This encodes CASSFPTSSYNEQFF. Using reference TRBV7-3 and TRBJ2-1 for the parts outside the CDR3, the full variable domain is GAGVSQTPSNKVTEKGKYVELRCDPISGHTALYWYRQSLGQGPEFLIYFQGTGAADDSGLPNDRFFAVRPEGSVSTLKIQRTERGDSAVYLCASSFPTSSYNEQFFGPGTRLTVL.

The DNA for the CDR3 is TGCAGCGTTTTAAAGCGGGAGTCGGACTCCTACGAGCAGTACTTC. This sequence encodes CSVLKRESDSYEQYF. The chain is built from TRBV29-1 and TRBJ2-7; 8 nucleotides match TRBD2. Trimming cost V 5 bases and J 0 bases; bases outside gene matches: 9. The V gene's germline CDR1 is SQVTM and CDR2 ANQGSEA. CDR3 length equals 15 residues.

The chain recombines TRBV6-5 with TRBJ2-7, with D perhaps matching TRBD2 (6 bases). V was shortened by 4 bases and J by 5 bases, with 12 bases between the two germline ends. CDR3 length equals 13 residues. CDR1 and CDR2 from the germline V gene are MNHEY and SVGAGI. CDR3 residues: CASSSYRENEQYF. CDR3 DNA sequence: TGTGCCAGCAGTTCTTACCGGGAGAACGAGCAGTACTTC.

The CDR3 sequence is CASSQGTGQNSPLHF. The CDR3 coding sequence is TGTGCCAGCAGCCAAGGGACAGGTCAAAATTCACCCCTCCACTTT. V gene TRBV7-2 combines with J gene TRBJ1-6, with 8 bases matching TRBD1. The CDR3 is 15 amino acids. V shed 5 bases and J 7 bases; nucleotides not matched to a gene: 7. The germline V gene has CDR1 SGHTA and CDR2 FQGNSA.

The CDR3 DNA reads TGTGCCTGGAGTCCCGACAGGGATGGCTACACCTTC. As protein: CAWSPDRDGYTF. The chain carries TRBV30 and TRBJ1-2; 7 positions agree with TRBD1. The CDR3 extends over 12 amino acids. The junction had 3 bases not matched to a gene; V was cut back by 2 bases and J by 6 bases. CDR1 is GTSNPN, CDR2 SVGIG, per germline (reference sequence).

CDR3 region: CASSIPKDSEGYTF. CDR3 DNA sequence: TGTGCCAGTAGTATCCCAAAGGACTCGGAGGGCTACACCTTC. The gene calls are TRBV19 and TRBJ1-2; D call uncertain. The CDR3 is 14 amino acids. The germline V gene encodes CDR1 LNHDA and CDR2 SQIVND (reference sequence). The V end lost 3 bases, the J end lost 8 bases, and 16 bases lay between the germline ends. Full variable domain (missing parts from reference TRBV19 and TRBJ1-2): DGGITQSPKYLFRKEGQNVTLSCEQNLNHDAMYWYRQDPGQGLRLIYYSQIVNDFQKGDIAEGYSVSREKKESFPLTVTSAQKNPTAFYLCASSIPKDSEGYTFGSGTRLTVV.

The table lists this clone with a count of one. V usage is TRBV15 and J usage is TRBJ2-5, with D maybe TRBD2 (5 bases). V dropped 1 base and J dropped 4 bases, with 16 bases sitting between them. The CDR3 sequence is 16 residues long. CDR1 and CDR2 from the germline V gene are LNHNV and YYDKDF (reference sequence). CDR3 loop: CATSRGRRPLGETQYF. The CDR3 DNA reads TGTGCCACCAGCAGAGGGAGGAGGCCTCTGGGAGAGACCCAGTACTTC.

The chain combines TRBV14 with TRBJ2-2, with 8 bases identical to TRBD2. Germline V CDR1 and CDR2: SGHDN, FVKESK. CDR3 length: 16 residues. V lost 4 bases to trimming and J lost 1 base; unmatched junction nucleotides: 5. The CDR3 protein is CASSLNSGGNTGELFF. The CDR3 DNA reads as TGTGCCAGCAGCCTCAACAGCGGGGGGAACACCGGGGAGCTGTTTTTT.

The chain couples TRBV7-3 to TRBJ2-7; perhaps TRBD2 as D (6 bases). V lost 6 bases and J 2 bases, leaving 14 bases between the germline ends. Germline CDR1 is SGHTA and CDR2 is FQGTGA. The CDR3 length is 14 residues. The CDR3 protein is CASSPKAGPYEQYF. The CDR3 DNA is TGTGCCAGCAGTCCGAAGGCGGGGCCCTACGAGCAGTACTTC.

This chain links TRBV27 with TRBJ2-1; 14 positions match TRBD2. Germline trimming cut 2 bases from V and 0 bases from J; bases unmatched to any gene: 3. Germline loops: CDR1 MNHEY, CDR2 SMNVEV (reference sequence). The length of the CDR3 is 18 residues. This CDR3 is CASSLRTSGRSSYNEQFF. The CDR3 DNA is TGTGCCAGCAGTTTAAGGACTAGCGGGAGGAGCTCCTACAATGAGCAGTTCTTC.

This rearrangement joins TRBV11-2 to TRBJ2-5; the match to TRBD2 covers 10 bases. From germline, CDR1 is SGHAT and CDR2 FQNNGV. The CDR3 is 16 amino acids. Trimming cost V 4 bases and J 3 bases; bases outside gene matches: 8. The chain's CDR3 is CASSWGMLAGEETQYF. DNA of the CDR3: TGTGCCAGCAGCTGGGGTATGCTAGCGGGGGAAGAGACCCAGTACTTC.

This chain connects TRBV10-3 to TRBJ1-1; perhaps TRBD1 as D (5 bases). The CDR3 runs to 14 residues. CDR1 and CDR2 from the germline V gene are ENHRY and SYGVKD. V lost 2 bases and J 2 bases, leaving 9 bases between the germline ends. The CDR3, as DNA: TGTGCCATCAGTGAGGGGGCCTCAAACACTGAAGCTTTCTTT. Protein product: CAISEGASNTEAFF.

The chain recombines TRBV27 with TRBJ1-4; TRBD1 matches at 7 bases. Germline trimming cut 5 bases from V and 4 bases from J; bases unmatched to any gene: 13. CDR1 and CDR2 from the germline V gene are MNHEY and SMNVEV (reference sequence). The CDR3 consists of 17 residues. The CDR3 protein is CASSPSLRTGFNEKLFF. CDR3 DNA sequence: TGTGCCAGCAGTCCATCCCTCAGGACAGGTTTTAATGAAAAACTGTTTTTT.

The J gene is TRBJ1-2, the V gene TRBV29-1; D unclear. CDR3 length: 14 amino acids. Germline V lookup: CDR1 SQVTM, CDR2 ANQGSEA. The V end lost 3 bases, the J end lost 4 bases, and 15 bases lay between the germline ends. CDR3 nucleotide sequence: TGCAGCGTTGAGGAGGGTTCAACCCTCTATGGCTACACCTTC. Protein product: CSVEEGSTLYGYTF.

The chain has TRBV5-1 and TRBJ2-1; 9 bases align to TRBD2. Trimming cost V 0 bases and J 4 bases; bases outside gene matches: 5. Looked up from germline, CDR1 is SGHRS and CDR2 is YFSETQ. This CDR3 spans 16 amino acids. CDR3 sequence: CASSLASLAGYNEQFF. CDR3 sequence (DNA): TGCGCCAGCAGCTTGGCGTCCCTAGCGGGATACAATGAGCAGTTCTTC.

This clone occurred many times. This chain connects TRBV2 to TRBJ1-2; D may be TRBD1 (6 bases). The V end was cut by 6 bases, the J end by 8 bases, with 13 bases between. This CDR3 contains 12 residues. CDR1 SNHLY and CDR2 FYNNEI come from the germline V gene. The CDR3 nucleotides are TGTGCCAGCAGACTACAGGGAACCGGCTACACCTTC. It specifies CASRLQGTGYTF. Drawing the rest from reference TRBV2 and TRBJ1-2, the complete variable domain is EPEVTQTPSHQVTQMGQEVILRCVPISNHLYFYWYRQILGQKVEFLVSFYNNEISEKSEIFDDQFSVERPDGSNFTLKIRSTKLEDSAMYFCASRLQGTGYTFGSGTRLTVV.

V gene TRBV2 combines with J gene TRBJ2-1, with 10 bases aligning to TRBD2. Germline CDR1 and CDR2: SNHLY and FYNNEI. The CDR3 consists of 16 residues. Unmatched junction bases numbered 16, after V lost 8 bases and J lost 9 bases. Written as DNA, the CDR3 is TGTGCCAGCTGGATTCAACTAGCGGGAAAAATCGGTGAGCAGTTCTTC. Residues: CASWIQLAGKIGEQFF. Drawing the rest from reference TRBV2 and TRBJ2-1, the complete variable domain is EPEVTQTPSHQVTQMGQEVILRCVPISNHLYFYWYRQILGQKVEFLVSFYNNEISEKSEIFDDQFSVERPDGSNFTLKIRSTKLEDSAMYFCASWIQLAGKIGEQFFGPGTRLTVL.

V usage is TRBV5-6 and J usage is TRBJ2-1; D uncertain. The CDR3 covers 12 residues. V dropped 1 base and J dropped 9 bases, with 8 bases sitting between them. Germline CDR1 reads SGHDT; CDR2 reads YYEEEE. The chain's CDR3 is CASSLLGFEQFF. The CDR3 DNA follows: TGTGCCAGCAGCTTGCTCGGGTTTGAGCAGTTCTTC. Full variable domain (outside the CDR3, taken from reference TRBV5-6 and TRBJ2-1): DAGVTQSPTHLIKTRGQQVTLRCSPKSGHDTVSWYQQALGQGPQFIFQYYEEEERQRGNFPDRFSGHQFPNYSSELNVNALLLGDSALYLCASSLLGFEQFFGPGTRLTVL.

The chain employs TRBV30 and TRBJ1-1; D is ambiguous. Per the germline V gene, CDR1 is GTSNPN and CDR2 is SVGIG (reference sequence). The CDR3 sequence is 14 residues long. V lost 2 bases to trimming and J lost 5 bases, with 15 bases between them. In DNA, the CDR3 is TGTGCCTGGAGTCCACCGCCTCGGGGAACTGAAGCTTTCTTT. This codes for CAWSPPPRGTEAFF.